This T cell receptor (beta chain) appears in the sequencing data of a study of shared clonotypes between healthy human individuals (dated by TCRdb to 2018 to 2021). Background on the whole study: The cohort included three men and two women between 18 and 49 years of age. Per donor, three plates each were used for CD4 naive and CD4 memory, two for CD8 naive, and one for CD8 memory. Libraries were prepared and TCR repertoires were sequenced by different laboratories using diverse techniques, in order to increase sequencing depth and limit assay-specific biases. Each donor's leukapheresis produced roughly between roughly 0.85 and 10 billion PBMCs. To estimate repertoire size and how much clonotypes are shared between individuals, the study performed deep sequencing of blood TCR repertoires from about 5 healthy adults. Study-level results and caveats: Pairwise subsampling indicated that sequencing depth was expected to affect the degree of clonotype sharing among donors. Naive subsets generally had larger estimated clonotype richness than memory subsets. Because the study included only a small number of donors, the genetic and exposure-history diversity represented was limited. Clonotypes shared by all four sorted-subset donors showed higher generation probabilities than non-shared clonotypes. Even with the large sequencing depth, rarefaction of the sorted-subset datasets indicated that sequencing was incomplete. Sampling was limited to blood, and TCR repertoires in tissue likely differ from TCR repertoires in blood. Across a few donors, around 5% of naive CD4, roughly 3.5% of naive CD8, under 2.5% of memory CD4, and under 0.45% of memory CD8 clonotypes were shared.

TCR CDR3 regions were amplified from genomic DNA by multiplex PCR using the deep immunoSEQ assay. Extracted genomic DNA from each cell subset was distributed evenly across all wells of several immunoSEQ 96-well plates, and each plate was treated as a replicate. For sorted subsets, roughly 200 ng genomic DNA, equal to tens of thousands of T cell genomes, was loaded into each replicate PCR. Purified libraries were quantified with a Qubit 3.0 fluorometer, sized on a Bioanalyzer 2100, and re-quantified with the KAPA Library Quantification kit. Each immunoSEQ 96-well plate was sequenced on its own single-read 150-cycle Illumina NextSeq 550 flow cell. The paper's processing steps were these. The immunoSEQ output contained only junctional sequences without quality scores, so filtering could not match that applied to full-length reads. To assign V/J genes and CDR3, sequences were annotated using PyIR, a Python wrapper for IgBLAST v1.9, with IMGT germline references. Any read was removed if the V/J assignment was weak (E-value above 1e-6), the CDR3 was missing, or the read contained stop codons, out-of-frame junctions, or ambiguous translated residues. V3J clonotypes were defined as sequences sharing the same inferred V gene, J gene, and CDR3 amino acid sequence. The percentage overlap between two repertoires was calculated by dividing the number of shared unique clonotypes by the size of the smaller repertoire. Richness of each repertoire was evaluated using RTK rarefaction, the Chao1 estimator, and Recon v2.1 estimates of unobserved clonotypes. Generation probabilities were computed with OLGA for all TCRbeta clonotypes obtained by the gDNA method from four donors. In TCRdb, the immuneACCESS table is reduced to in-frame sequences with V and J assigned. These tables do not hold every clone; where another copy was compared, an unresolved V gene accounts for under half, and the others remain unexplained. V and J calls and clone size are copied from that table; D and trimming were computed from the DNA. This sample lists around 580,000 clones; roughly 98% were detected once. The top ten constitute 0.3% of the sample.

Notes on this clone: Its recognized antigen is unknown. It has no much larger one-base neighbor in the sample; base qualities were not kept. This CDR3 is also generated by other DNA sequences in the sample.

The V end loses 2 bases and the J end loses 2 bases, and a stretch of 9 bases separates them. The CDR3, cysteine through phenylalanine, is 13 amino acids long. The only DNA kept is the CDR3, 39 bases in frame from the first base. The germline V gene (reference sequence) yields GTSNPN for CDR1 and SVGIG for CDR2. For the CD8 naive samples, CD45RO-negative cells were positively selected for CCR7, yielding a CD45RA+CCR7+ population from which TemRA cells were excluded. Healthy HIV-negative adults with no recently reported acute infections or vaccinations were included as donors. Only Caucasian adults living in Nashville, Tennessee, USA were represented among the donors. Blood was obtained by leukapheresis, after which PBMCs were separated by Ficoll-Histopaque density gradient centrifugation and cryopreserved in liquid nitrogen vapor phase. Analytical flow cytometry was used to check the purity and quantity of each magnetically sorted T cell population. From each sorted fraction, genomic DNA was isolated and quantified by UV absorbance on a Nanodrop 2000c.

The rearrangement joined TRBV30 to TRBJ2-5, with the D gene call left open. The clonotype comes from a man aged 30 to 39 in good health. The sequenced material came from naive CD8+ T cells sorted from blood. This specimen's cell subset or site label, per the study, means: CD45RA+CCR7+. The CDR3 amino acid sequence is: CAWSLGTQETQYF. The DNA is as follows: TGTGCCTGGAGTCTGGGTACTCAAGAGACCCAGTACTTC. Reference TRBV30 and TRBJ2-5 genes cover what lies past the CDR3, so the full variable domain is SQTIHQWPATLVQPVGSPLSLECTVEGTSNPNLYWYRQAAGRGLQLLFYSVGIGQISSEVPQNLSASRPQDRQFILSSKKLLLSDSGFYLCAWSLGTQETQYFGPGTRLLVL.